The next 26 T cell receptor beta chains were all read from a single sample in a study of OX40 agonist ivuxolimab in advanced cancers. The method was immunoSEQ multiplex PCR; TCRdb's version includes in-frame clones alone and lacks a portion of them. The sample records around 40,000 clones, 65% to 90% being singletons. The sample in question was CD4+ or CD8+ T cells sorted from blood, obtained in a trial of the OX40 agonist ivuxolimab. Every receptor here comes from an adult with an advanced solid tumor such as melanoma, head and neck, liver or kidney cancer.

This chain links TRBV30 with TRBJ1-1; 10 positions match TRBD1. Per germline, CDR1 GTSNPN and CDR2 SVGIG (reference sequence). Losses at the gene ends were 4 bases for V and 4 bases for J; bases not matched to a gene: 9. This CDR3 has 15 amino acids. The CDR3 sequence: CAWTYRDRGGTEAFF. CDR3 coding DNA: TGTGCCTGGACATACCGGGACAGGGGAGGCACTGAAGCTTTCTTT.

CDR3 region: CASSWTGKEQYF. CDR3 nucleotide sequence: TGTGCCAGCAGCTGGACAGGGAAGGAGCAGTACTTC. The chain carries TRBV5-6 and TRBJ2-7; 8 nucleotides agree with TRBD1. Germline CDR1 and CDR2: SGHDT and YYEEEE. This CDR3 has 12 residues. Trimming took 3 bases from V and 7 from J; bases not matched to a gene: 3. The full variable domain, completed using reference TRBV5-6 and TRBJ2-7, is DAGVTQSPTHLIKTRGQQVTLRCSPKSGHDTVSWYQQALGQGPQFIFQYYEEEERQRGNFPDRFSGHQFPNYSSELNVNALLLGDSALYLCASSWTGKEQYFGPGTRLTVT.

The CDR3 protein is CASSIDGNYNEQFF. In DNA, the CDR3 is TGTGCCAGTAGTATAGACGGCAACTACAATGAGCAGTTCTTC. V usage is TRBV19 and J usage is TRBJ2-1; D is undetermined. V was trimmed by 0 bases and J by 3 bases, leaving 6 bases between them. Germline V gene lookup returns CDR1 LNHDA and CDR2 SQIVND (reference sequence). The CDR3 spans 14 residues. Combining the CDR3 with reference TRBV19 and TRBJ2-1 gives the whole variable domain DGGITQSPKYLFRKEGQNVTLSCEQNLNHDAMYWYRQDPGQGLRLIYYSQIVNDFQKGDIAEGYSVSREKKESFPLTVTSAQKNPTAFYLCASSIDGNYNEQFFGPGTRLTVL.

The chain combines TRBV5-1 with TRBJ1-4; the match to TRBD1 covers 7 bases. Looked up from germline, CDR1 is SGHRS and CDR2 is YFSETQ. The CDR3 spans 14 residues. V lost 3 bases, J lost 3 bases, and 2 bases stayed unmatched. CDR3 in amino acids: CASSSGTANEKLFF. The CDR3, as DNA: TGCGCCAGCAGCTCTGGGACAGCTAATGAAAAACTGTTTTTT.

The chain employs TRBV4-1 and TRBJ1-5; D ambiguous. The CDR3 is made up of 16 amino acids. The V gene lost 0 bases and the J gene lost 0 bases, with 9 bases spanning the gap. Germline CDR1 MGHRA, CDR2 YSYEKL. CDR3 DNA sequence: TGCGCCAGCAGCCAAGATCTTATTCCTAGCAATCAGCCCCAGCATTTT. Translation gives CASSQDLIPSNQPQHF.

This clone was found a few times. The chain uses TRBV6-1 and TRBJ1-5, with D possibly being TRBD1 (6 bases). V lost 4 bases and J 4 bases, leaving 8 bases between the germline ends. The CDR3 covers 13 residues. The germline V gene encodes CDR1 MNHNS and CDR2 SASEGT. CDR3 loop: CASSVQGNQPQHF. CDR3 nucleotide sequence: TGTGCCAGCAGTGTTCAGGGGAATCAGCCCCAGCATTTT.

The J gene is TRBJ2-4, the V gene TRBV27; 9 bases map to TRBD2. V lost 7 bases and J lost 8; bases outside the gene matches: 9. CDR3 length: 14 amino acids. From germline, CDR1 is MNHEY and CDR2 SMNVEV (reference sequence). The CDR3 loop is CASKIGGGAYIQYF. The CDR3 region has the DNA TGTGCCAGCAAGATCGGCGGGGGGGCATACATTCAGTACTTC.

The genes are TRBV7-8 and TRBJ1-1; D remains ambiguous. The CDR3 is 13 residues long. V was shortened by 1 base and J by 0 bases, with 3 bases between the two germline ends. Looked up from germline, CDR1 is SGHVS and CDR2 is FQNEAQ. CDR3 nucleotide sequence: TGTGCCAGCAGCTTAGTATTGAACACTGAAGCTTTCTTT. This sequence encodes CASSLVLNTEAFF.

The chain combines TRBV27 with TRBJ1-2; weak D call: TRBD1 (6 bases). CDR1 MNHEY and CDR2 SMNVEV come from the germline V gene (reference sequence). Trimming stripped 4 bases from V and 6 bases from J, with 15 bases between. The CDR3 covers 14 residues. CDR3 in amino acids: CASSSQGRGNGYTF. Written as DNA, the CDR3 is TGTGCCAGCAGTTCACAGGGACGAGGAAATGGCTACACCTTC.

This clone was recorded a few times. The J gene is TRBJ2-5, the V gene TRBV15; D is perhaps TRBD2 (6 bases). Trimming removed 6 bases from V and 4 bases from J, with 15 bases in between. The germline V gene has CDR1 LNHNV and CDR2 YYDKDF (reference sequence). The CDR3 is 14 residues long. CDR3 nucleotide sequence: TGTGCCACCAGGGGTAGCGGAGTAGGAGAGACCCAGTACTTC. Protein product: CATRGSGVGETQYF.

V usage is TRBV7-9 and J usage is TRBJ1-1; unclear D gene. Germline loops: CDR1 SEHNR, CDR2 FQNEAQ (reference sequence). The CDR3 has 13 amino acids. Deletions cut 5 bases from V and 4 bases from J, with 11 bases between. CDR3 DNA sequence: TGTGCCAGCAGCCGTTCCCTGGGCACTGAAGCTTTCTTT. Protein: CASSRSLGTEAFF.

V and J are TRBV4-2 and TRBJ2-1; TRBD2 aligns across 10 bases. The CDR3 is made up of 15 amino acids. The J segment lost 8 bases and the V segment lost 2 bases, leaving 6 bases of the junction unmatched. CDR1 and CDR2 from the germline V gene are LGHNA and YNFKEQ. The DNA of the CDR3 is TGTGCCAGCAGCCAACTAGCGGGAGCTTTCGATGAGCAGTTCTTC. Protein product: CASSQLAGAFDEQFF.

The chain has TRBV19 and TRBJ1-1; 7 bases match TRBD1. Germline V gene data show CDR1 as LNHDA and CDR2 as SQIVND (reference sequence). J was trimmed by 0 bases and V by 7 bases; bases with no gene match: 11. The CDR3 is 16 amino acids. The CDR3 loop reads CASMGTADYLNTEAFF. In DNA form, the CDR3 reads TGTGCCAGTATGGGGACAGCGGACTACTTGAACACTGAAGCTTTCTTT.

This clone was detected a few times. The V gene is TRBV7-2, the J gene TRBJ1-1; D gene unclear. In germline, CDR1 is SGHTA, CDR2 FQGNSA. The CDR3 is made up of 13 amino acids. V was cut by 5 bases and J by 0 bases, with 7 bases left in between. CDR3 coding DNA: TGTGCCAGCAGCCTCGGAATGAACACTGAAGCTTTCTTT. This encodes CASSLGMNTEAFF.

The V gene is TRBV9, the J gene TRBJ2-6, with D uncertain. Trimming shortened V by 0 bases and J by 4 bases, and 8 bases separated the two germline ends. Germline CDR1 and CDR2: SGDLS and YYNGEE. This CDR3 spans 15 amino acids. This CDR3 reads CASSVAPLGANVLTF. The CDR3 DNA follows: TGTGCCAGCAGCGTAGCACCGTTGGGGGCCAACGTCCTGACTTTC.

A single count supports this clone. The chain recombines TRBV30 with TRBJ2-5; no firm D call. CDR3 size: 14 residues. CDR1 and CDR2 from the germline V gene are GTSNPN and SVGIG (reference sequence). Trimming stripped 1 base from V and 2 bases from J, with 11 bases between. As DNA, the CDR3 is TGTGCCTGGAGTGGTGGACCAAGTCAAGAGACCCAGTACTTC. Amino acids: CAWSGGPSQETQYF.

The rearrangement links TRBV9 to TRBJ1-6; D not certain. The V end lost 0 bases, the J end lost 9 bases, and 13 bases lay between the germline ends. This CDR3 contains 15 residues. Germline V lookup: CDR1 SGDLS, CDR2 YYNGEE. The CDR3 DNA sequence: TGTGCCAGCAGCGTAGATCCACGGATTAGTTCACCCCTCCACTTT. Protein sequence: CASSVDPRISSPLHF. The whole variable domain, remainder taken from reference TRBV9 and TRBJ1-6, is DSGVTQTPKHLITATGQRVTLRCSPRSGDLSVYWYQQSLDQGLQFLIQYYNGEERAKGNILERFSAQQFPDLHSELNLSSLELGDSALYFCASSVDPRISSPLHFGNGTRLTVT.

This chain joins TRBV25-1 and TRBJ2-7; no clear D gene. The CDR3 sequence is 14 residues long. Trimming shortened V by 4 bases and J by 0 bases, and 10 bases separated the two germline ends. Germline lookup yields CDR1 MGHDK and CDR2 SYGVNS. DNA of the CDR3: TGTGCCAGCAGTGTCGCTGGTAGCTCCTACGAGCAGTACTTC. Amino acids: CASSVAGSSYEQYF.

This rearrangement joins TRBV10-1 to TRBJ2-7, with D unresolved. CDR3 length: 15 residues. The V gene's germline CDR1 is WNHNN and CDR2 SYGVQD (reference sequence). Trimming left V 2 bases short and J 2 bases short, with 13 bases between. The CDR3 DNA follows: TGCGCCAGCAGTGAGAAGGCTTTCCCCGCCTACGAGCAGTACTTC. This gives the protein CASSEKAFPAYEQYF.

The CDR3 spells CASSQVYAGELFF. The CDR3 DNA sequence: TGTGCCAGCAGCCAAGTCTATGCCGGGGAGCTGTTTTTT. The chain joins TRBV14 to TRBJ2-2; the D is unclear. The CDR3 has 13 residues. With 1 base removed from V and 6 bases from J, the gap between germline ends came to 6 bases. Germline assignment: CDR1 SGHDN and CDR2 FVKESK.

This clone occurred once. The V and J genes are TRBV28 and TRBJ2-2, with a possible D match to TRBD2 (6 bases). CDR3 length equals 15 residues. The V end was cut by 5 bases, the J end by 7 bases, with 17 bases between. In germline, CDR1 is MDHEN, CDR2 SYDVKM. DNA of the CDR3: TGTGCCAGCAGTCCGTCAAAGATCGGGGGCGGGGAGCTGTTTTTT. Protein sequence: CASSPSKIGGGELFF.

The V call is TRBV6-5, the J call TRBJ1-1; 9 nucleotides agree with TRBD1. The CDR3 consists of 15 residues. Germline V CDR1 and CDR2: MNHEY, SVGAGI. V lost 4 bases, J lost 5 bases, and 8 bases stayed unmatched. The CDR3 loop reads CASSWGQGRRTEAFF. CDR3 DNA sequence: TGTGCCAGCAGTTGGGGACAGGGAAGGAGGACTGAAGCTTTCTTT.

This clone was counted once. The chain recombines TRBV6-4 with TRBJ2-1, with 8 bases that match TRBD2. Germline V gives CDR1 MRHNA, CDR2 SNTAGT. The CDR3 totals 14 residues. After removal of 4 bases from V and 9 bases from J, the junction contained 8 bases not matched to a gene. As DNA, the CDR3 is TGTGCCAGCAGTGTCGAAGCGGGAGTCGTTGAGCAGTTCTTC. Its protein is CASSVEAGVVEQFF.

The table lists this clone with a few counts. The chain recombines TRBV7-8 with TRBJ1-5, with D possibly matching TRBD1 (5 bases). Per germline, CDR1 SGHVS and CDR2 FQNEAQ. This CDR3 spans 15 amino acids. Trimming pared 0 bases from V and 7 bases from J, leaving 13 bases between. The CDR3 sequence is CASSLARQGVQPQHF. CDR3 bases: TGTGCCAGCAGCTTAGCCCGGCAGGGCGTGCAGCCCCAGCATTTT.

The chain employs TRBV4-2 and TRBJ2-2, with 10 positions matching TRBD2. CDR3 length: 18 residues. V was pared by 1 base and J by 7 bases, with 12 bases of the junction left unmatched. Germline V gene data show CDR1 as LGHNA and CDR2 as YNFKEQ. CDR3 region: CASSQGKASGSFHGELFF. For the CDR3, the DNA is TGTGCCAGCAGCCAAGGAAAAGCTAGCGGGAGTTTCCACGGGGAGCTGTTTTTT.

The rearrangement uses TRBV6-5 and TRBJ1-1, with D possibly TRBD1 on 5 matching bases. Trimming pared 8 bases from V and 6 bases from J, leaving 19 bases between. The CDR3 is 14 residues long. CDR1 is MNHEY, CDR2 SVGAGI, per germline. This CDR3 reads CASSRASRWAEAFF. The CDR3 DNA sequence: TGTGCCAGCTCCAGGGCATCCCGATGGGCTGAAGCTTTCTTT.